This T cell receptor beta chain is from a study of T cells in Graves' hyperthyroidism and ophthalmopathy. General study results and limits: It was a median 6.5 months before onset that the model predicted ophthalmopathy.

This clonotype was counted between two and nine times. Antigen: not known. Trimming took 5 bases from V and 5 from J; bases not matched to a gene: 9. Germline V gene data show CDR1 as MNHNS and CDR2 as SASEGT. The CDR3 sequence is 15 residues long. It was RNA transcripts that yielded the amplified TCR beta CDR3 regions. TCR CDR3 underwent first-round RT-PCR with the HTBI primer set. TCRdb independently ran MiXCR on the multiplex PCR reads; one entry per CDR3 protein. This table has some 560,000 distinct CDR3 sequences, 15% to 18% appearing once. The hyperthyroidism patients had all been newly diagnosed, and their disease duration was under 2 months. Their ages ranged from 18 to 65 years. The PBMCs had their origin in about 9.7 ml of fresh peripheral blood.

Sequenced input: blood. The clonotype originates from a woman in her 30s with Graves' hyperthyroidism. The chain links TRBV6-1 to TRBJ2-1; 7 bases match TRBD2. The CDR3 DNA sequence: TGTGCCAGCAGTTTCAGTCTAGCGGCGGACAATGAGCAGTTCTTC. This codes for CASSFSLAADNEQFF.